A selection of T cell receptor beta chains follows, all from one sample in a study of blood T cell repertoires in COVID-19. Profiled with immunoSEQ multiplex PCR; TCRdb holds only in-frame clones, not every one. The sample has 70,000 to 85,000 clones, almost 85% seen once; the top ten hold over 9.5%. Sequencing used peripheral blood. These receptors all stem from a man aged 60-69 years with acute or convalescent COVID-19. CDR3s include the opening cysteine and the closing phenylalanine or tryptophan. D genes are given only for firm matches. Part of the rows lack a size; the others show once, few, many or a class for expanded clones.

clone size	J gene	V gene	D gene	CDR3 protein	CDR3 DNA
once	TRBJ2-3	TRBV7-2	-	CASSRVSDTQYF	TGTGCCAGCAGCCGAGTTAGCGATACGCAGTATTTT
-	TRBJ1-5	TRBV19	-	CASSIVGGGNLPQHF	TGTGCCAGTAGTATCGTAGGAGGTGGGAATCTGCCCCAGCATTTT
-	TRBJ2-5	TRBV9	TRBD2	CASSGRGLAYETQYF	TGTGCCAGCAGCGGGAGGGGACTAGCGTACGAGACCCAGTACTTC
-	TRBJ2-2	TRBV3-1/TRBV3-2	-	CASSQALSGELFF	TGTGCCAGCAGCCAAGCATTGAGCGGGGAGCTGTTTTTT
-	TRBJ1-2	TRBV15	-	CATSRLGGVTYGYTF	TGTGCCACCAGCAGACTGGGGGGGGTTACCTATGGCTACACCTTC
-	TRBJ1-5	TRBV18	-	CASSPNSGGAGQPQHF	TGTGCCAGCTCACCAAACTCGGGGGGCGCGGGTCAGCCCCAGCATTTT
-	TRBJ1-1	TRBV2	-	CASSERGFTEAFF	TGTGCCAGCAGTGAAAGGGGATTCACTGAAGCTTTCTTT
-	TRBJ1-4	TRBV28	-	CASSPAGGRSNEKLFF	TGTGCCAGCAGTCCCGCGGGGGGTCGGAGTAATGAAAAACTGTTTTTT
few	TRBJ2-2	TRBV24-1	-	CATSDTGIRDGELFF	TGTGCCACCAGTGATACCGGGATCAGAGACGGGGAGCTGTTTTTT
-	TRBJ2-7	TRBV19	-	CASTLTNGGDEQYF	TGTGCCAGTACCTTGACTAACGGCGGCGACGAGCAGTACTTC
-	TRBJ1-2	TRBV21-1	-	CASSKAETGARPEGYTF	TGTGCCAGCAGCAAAGCTGAGACTGGGGCCAGACCGGAGGGCTACACCTTC
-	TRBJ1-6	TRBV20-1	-	CSASDDRGDNSPLHF	TGCAGTGCTAGTGACGATAGGGGTGATAATTCACCCCTCCACTTT
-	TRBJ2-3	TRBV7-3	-	CASSSSRADTQYF	TGTGCCAGCAGCTCCTCCAGGGCTGATACGCAGTATTTT
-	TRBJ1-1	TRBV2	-	CASSDQTVNTEAFF	TGTGCCAGCAGTGATCAGACAGTGAACACTGAAGCTTTCTTT
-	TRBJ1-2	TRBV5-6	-	CASSWISTDYGYTF	TGTGCCAGCAGCTGGATCTCAACAGACTATGGCTACACCTTC
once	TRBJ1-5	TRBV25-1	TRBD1	CASSATGVRQPQHF	TGTGCCAGCAGTGCCACAGGGGTCCGGCAGCCCCAGCATTTT
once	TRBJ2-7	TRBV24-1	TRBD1	CATSDPRQGLNEQYF	TGTGCCACCAGTGATCCCCGACAGGGGTTGAACGAGCAGTACTTC
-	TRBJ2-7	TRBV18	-	CASSPGQDYYEQYF	TGTGCCAGCTCACCCGGACAGGACTACTACGAGCAGTACTTC
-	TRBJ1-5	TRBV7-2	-	CASSPGTITQHF	TGTGCCAGCAGCCCTGGGACAATTACCCAGCATTTT
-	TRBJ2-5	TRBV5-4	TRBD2	CASSRTSGSQETQYF	TGTGCCAGCAGCCGGACTAGCGGTTCGCAAGAGACCCAGTACTTC
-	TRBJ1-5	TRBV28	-	CASSAPQGRGQPQHF	TGTGCCAGCAGTGCGCCTCAGGGGAGGGGGCAGCCCCAGCATTTT
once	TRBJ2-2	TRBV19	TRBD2	CASSTPGLAGITGELFF	TGTGCCAGTAGTACCCCCGGACTAGCGGGAATCACCGGGGAGCTGTTTTTT
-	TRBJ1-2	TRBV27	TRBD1	CASSSGQINGWGYTF	TGTGCCAGCAGTTCGGGACAGATAAATGGATGGGGCTACACCTTC
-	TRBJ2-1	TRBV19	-	CASSIPGGLNEQFF	TGTGCCAGTAGCATCCCCGGCGGCCTCAATGAGCAGTTCTTC
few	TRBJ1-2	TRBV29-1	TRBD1	CSARGQGGGYTF	TGCAGCGCCCGGGGACAGGGGGGAGGCTACACCTTC
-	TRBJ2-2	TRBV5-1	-	CASSSNGGITGELFF	TGCGCCAGCAGCTCTAATGGGGGCATTACCGGGGAGCTGTTTTTT
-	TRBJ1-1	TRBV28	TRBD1	CASSLWDRVSFF	TGTGCCAGCAGTTTATGGGACAGGGTATCTTTCTTT
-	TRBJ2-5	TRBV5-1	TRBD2	CASSLVIAGMGETQYF	TGCGCCAGCAGCTTGGTAATAGCGGGAATGGGAGAGACCCAGTACTTC
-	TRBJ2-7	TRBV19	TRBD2	CASNLAGGYEQYF	TGTGCCAGTAACCTAGCGGGAGGATACGAGCAGTACTTC
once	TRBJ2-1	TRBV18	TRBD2	CASSGGAGRVNEQFF	TGTGCCAGCTCCGGGGGGGCAGGGAGAGTCAATGAGCAGTTCTTC
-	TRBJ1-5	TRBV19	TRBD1	CASSPGQAGGQPQHF	TGTGCCAGCAGCCCGGGACAGGCTGGGGGACAGCCCCAGCATTTT
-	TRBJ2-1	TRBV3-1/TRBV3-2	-	CASSRSNRVKNEQFF	TGTGCCAGCAGCCGGAGTAACAGGGTGAAGAATGAGCAGTTCTTC
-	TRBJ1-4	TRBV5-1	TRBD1	CASTYGTGGEKLFF	TGCGCCAGCACTTACGGGACAGGGGGTGAAAAACTGTTTTTT
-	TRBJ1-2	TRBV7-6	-	CASGINYGYTF	TGTGCCAGCGGCATTAACTATGGCTACACCTTC
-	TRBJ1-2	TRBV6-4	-	CASSDELFSGGYTF	TGTGCCAGCAGTGACGAGCTCTTTTCGGGAGGCTACACCTTC
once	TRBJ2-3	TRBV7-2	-	CASSRGLGFGDTQYF	TGTGCCAGCAGCAGAGGACTGGGGTTTGGAGATACGCAGTATTTT
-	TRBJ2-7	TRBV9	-	CASSVGQGGEQYF	TGTGCCAGCAGCGTAGGGCAGGGCGGCGAGCAGTACTTC
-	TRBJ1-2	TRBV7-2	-	CASSSQSQGLRGYTF	TGTGCCAGCAGCTCTCAATCGCAGGGGTTGCGAGGCTACACCTTC
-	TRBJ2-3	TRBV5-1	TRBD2	CASSLGLALGGDTQYF	TGCGCCAGCAGCTTGGGACTAGCGCTCGGGGGAGATACGCAGTATTTT
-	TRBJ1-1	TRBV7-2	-	CASSFRRGMNTEAFF	TGTGCCAGCAGCTTCCGCAGAGGCATGAACACTGAAGCTTTCTTT
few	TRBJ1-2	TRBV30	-	CAWSEGGVRGGYTF	TGTGCCTGGAGTGAGGGGGGGGTACGTGGTGGCTACACCTTC
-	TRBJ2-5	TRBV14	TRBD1	CASSHGTVETQYF	TGTGCCAGCAGCCACGGGACAGTAGAGACCCAGTACTTC
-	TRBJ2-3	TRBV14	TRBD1	CASSQDRGTGVTDTQYF	TGTGCCAGCAGCCAAGATAGAGGGACAGGGGTAACAGATACGCAGTATTTT
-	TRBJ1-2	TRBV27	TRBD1	CASSLVRGHGYTF	TGTGCCAGCAGTTTAGTCAGGGGGCATGGCTACACCTTC
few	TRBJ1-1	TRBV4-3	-	CASSHLTGNTEAFF	TGCGCCAGCAGCCACTTGACAGGGAACACTGAAGCTTTCTTT
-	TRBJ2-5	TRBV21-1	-	CASSFCPPAGQETQYF	TGTGCCAGCAGCTTCTGTCCCCCAGCGGGGCAAGAGACCCAGTACTTC
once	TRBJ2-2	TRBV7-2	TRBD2	CASTERTSGNTGELFF	TGTGCCAGCACCGAACGGACTAGCGGAAACACCGGGGAGCTGTTTTTT
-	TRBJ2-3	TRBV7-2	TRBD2	CASSLQAGEGDTQYF	TGTGCCAGCAGCTTACAAGCGGGAGAGGGGGATACGCAGTATTTT
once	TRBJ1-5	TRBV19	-	CASSIGEGWNQPQHF	TGTGCCAGTAGTATAGGGGAGGGTTGGAATCAGCCCCAGCATTTT
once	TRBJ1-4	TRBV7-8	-	CASSLAGGTSEKLFF	TGTGCCAGCAGCTTAGCGGGGGGGACCAGTGAAAAACTGTTTTTT
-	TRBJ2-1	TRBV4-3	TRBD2	CASSPRLAGGNEQFF	TGCGCCAGCAGCCCCCGACTAGCGGGGGGAAATGAGCAGTTCTTC
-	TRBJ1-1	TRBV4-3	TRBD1	CASSQLTGGRPGAFF	TGCGCCAGCAGCCAACTAACAGGGGGCCGCCCTGGAGCTTTCTTT
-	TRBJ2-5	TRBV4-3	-	CASSLGETQYF	TGCGCCAGCAGCCTCGGGGAGACCCAGTACTTC